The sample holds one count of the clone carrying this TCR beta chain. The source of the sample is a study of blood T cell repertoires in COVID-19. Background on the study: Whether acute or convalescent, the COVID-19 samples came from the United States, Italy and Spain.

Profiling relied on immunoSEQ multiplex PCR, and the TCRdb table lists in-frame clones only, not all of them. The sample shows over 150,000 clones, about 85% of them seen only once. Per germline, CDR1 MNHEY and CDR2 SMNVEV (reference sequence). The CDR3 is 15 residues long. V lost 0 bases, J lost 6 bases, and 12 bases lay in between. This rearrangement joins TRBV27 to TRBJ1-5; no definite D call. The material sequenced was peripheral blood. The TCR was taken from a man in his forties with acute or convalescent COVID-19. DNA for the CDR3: TGTGCCAGCAGTTTATCGGCCGGGGTTAGTCAGCCCCAGCATTTT. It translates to CASSLSAGVSQPQHF.